This T cell receptor beta chain came from a study of blood T cell repertoires in COVID-19. Overall study context: Samples came from the United States, Italy and Spain, spanning acute and convalescent COVID-19. From T cells, B-cell-depleted T cells, or PBMCs came the material, which was cDNA or gDNA.

Original handling: Reference gene primer amplification gave nucleated cell count estimates. Clones were read by immunoSEQ multiplex PCR, and TCRdb kept only the in-frame ones, dropping some. V, J and clone size are taken as reported in that table, and D and trimming were inferred from the DNA itself. The data hold 150,000 to 200,000 clones, with 87% observed a single time. Trimming took off 4 bases at V and 5 bases at J, with 15 bases between the two ends. Germline CDR1 SGDLS, CDR2 YYNGEE. The CDR3 contains 14 residues. Sequenced: peripheral blood. The chain employs TRBV9 and TRBJ2-5, with D possibly matching TRBD2 (5 bases). The TCR sequence derives from a man in his 60s with active or convalescent COVID-19. Written as DNA, the CDR3 is TGTGCCAGCAGCCTAGGGCCAGGCGGGGAGACCCAGTACTTC. Protein sequence: CASSLGPGGETQYF.